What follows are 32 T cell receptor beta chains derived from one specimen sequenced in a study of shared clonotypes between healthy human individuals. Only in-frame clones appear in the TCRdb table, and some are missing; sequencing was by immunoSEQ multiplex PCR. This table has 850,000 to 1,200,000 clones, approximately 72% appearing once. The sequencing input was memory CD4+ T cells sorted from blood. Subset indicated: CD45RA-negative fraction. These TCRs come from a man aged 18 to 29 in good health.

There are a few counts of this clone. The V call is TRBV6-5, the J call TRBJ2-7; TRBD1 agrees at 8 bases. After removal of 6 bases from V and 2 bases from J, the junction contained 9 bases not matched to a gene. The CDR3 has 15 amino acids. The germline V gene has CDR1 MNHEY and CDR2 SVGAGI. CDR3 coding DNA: TGTGCCAGCAGCCAGGGGTACAGGGGGGCCTACGAGCAGTACTTC. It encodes CASSQGYRGAYEQYF.

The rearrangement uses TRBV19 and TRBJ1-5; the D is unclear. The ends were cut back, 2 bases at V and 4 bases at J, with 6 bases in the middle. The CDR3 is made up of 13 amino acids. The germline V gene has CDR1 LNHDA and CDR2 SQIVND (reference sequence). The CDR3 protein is CASSITLNQPQHF. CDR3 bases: TGTGCCAGTAGTATAACCTTAAATCAGCCCCAGCATTTT.

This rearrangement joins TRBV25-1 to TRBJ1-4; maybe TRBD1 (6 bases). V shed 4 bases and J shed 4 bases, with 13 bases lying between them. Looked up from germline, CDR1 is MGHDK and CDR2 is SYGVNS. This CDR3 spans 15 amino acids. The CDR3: CASSGPGQNNEKLFF. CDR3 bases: TGTGCCAGCAGTGGCCCTGGACAGAATAATGAAAAACTGTTTTTT.

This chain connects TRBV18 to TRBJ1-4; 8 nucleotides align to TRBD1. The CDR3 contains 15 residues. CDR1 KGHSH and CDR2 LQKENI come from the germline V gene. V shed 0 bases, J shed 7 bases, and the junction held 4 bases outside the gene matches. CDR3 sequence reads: CASSPPGQVSEKLFF. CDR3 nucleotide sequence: TGTGCCAGCTCACCACCGGGACAGGTATCTGAAAAACTGTTTTTT. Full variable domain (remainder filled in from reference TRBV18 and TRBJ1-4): NAGVMQNPRHLVRRRGQEARLRCSPMKGHSHVYWYRQLPEEGLKFMVYLQKENIIDESGMPKERFSAEFPKEGPSILRIQQVVRGDSAAYFCASSPPGQVSEKLFFGSGTQLSVL.

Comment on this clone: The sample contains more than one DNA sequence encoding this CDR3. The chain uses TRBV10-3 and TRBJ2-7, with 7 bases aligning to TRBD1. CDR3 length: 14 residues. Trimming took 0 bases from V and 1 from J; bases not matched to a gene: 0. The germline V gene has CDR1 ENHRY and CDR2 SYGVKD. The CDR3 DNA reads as TGTGCCATCAGTGAGTCGACAGGGTCCTACGAGCAGTACTTC. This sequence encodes CAISESTGSYEQYF.

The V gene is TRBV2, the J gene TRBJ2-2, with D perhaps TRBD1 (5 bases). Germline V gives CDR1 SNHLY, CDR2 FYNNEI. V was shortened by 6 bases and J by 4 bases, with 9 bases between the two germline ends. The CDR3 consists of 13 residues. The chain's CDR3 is CASRSQGTGELFF. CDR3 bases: TGTGCCAGCAGGAGTCAGGGCACCGGGGAGCTGTTTTTT.

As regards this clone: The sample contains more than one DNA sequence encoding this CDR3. The DNA of the CDR3 is TGCGCCAGCAGCTTGGCCGGCGGAAGCTCCTACGAGCAGTACTTC. It encodes CASSLAGGSSYEQYF. V gene TRBV5-1 combines with J gene TRBJ2-7, with D unresolved. V was pared by 0 bases and J by 0 bases, with 10 bases between. CDR1 and CDR2 from the germline V gene are SGHRS and YFSETQ. This CDR3 comprises 15 residues. Filled out from reference TRBV5-1 and TRBJ2-7, the complete variable domain reads KAGVTQTPRYLIKTRGQQVTLSCSPISGHRSVSWYQQTPGQGLQFLFEYFSETQRNKGNFPGRFSGRQFSNSRSEMNVSTLELGDSALYLCASSLAGGSSYEQYFGPGTRLTVT.

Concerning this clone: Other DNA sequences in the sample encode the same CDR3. CDR3 region: CASSSRQGNSPLHF. In DNA form, the CDR3 reads TGTGCCAGCAGCTCCCGACAGGGAAATTCACCCCTCCACTTT. The V call is TRBV7-9, the J call TRBJ1-6; 7 nucleotides agree with TRBD1. This CDR3 has 14 residues. The germline V gene encodes CDR1 SEHNR and CDR2 FQNEAQ (reference sequence). V shed 4 bases and J 7 bases; nucleotides not matched to a gene: 4.

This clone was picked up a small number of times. As DNA, the CDR3 is TGTGCCAGCAGCTTCGGGGGGCGTGCGGGCAATGAGCAGTTCTTC. Translation gives CASSFGGRAGNEQFF. The chain carries TRBV7-3 and TRBJ2-1, with D possibly being TRBD2 (7 bases). Germline V CDR1 and CDR2: SGHTA, FQGTGA. V lost 3 bases and J 6 bases, leaving 15 bases between the germline ends. The length of the CDR3 is 15 residues.

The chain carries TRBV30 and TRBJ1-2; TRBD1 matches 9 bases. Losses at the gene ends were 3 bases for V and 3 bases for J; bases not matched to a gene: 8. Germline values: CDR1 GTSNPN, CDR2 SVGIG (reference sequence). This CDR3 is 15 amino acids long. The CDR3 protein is CAWSIGGQGYYGYTF. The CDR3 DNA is TGTGCCTGGAGCATAGGAGGACAGGGGTACTATGGCTACACCTTC.

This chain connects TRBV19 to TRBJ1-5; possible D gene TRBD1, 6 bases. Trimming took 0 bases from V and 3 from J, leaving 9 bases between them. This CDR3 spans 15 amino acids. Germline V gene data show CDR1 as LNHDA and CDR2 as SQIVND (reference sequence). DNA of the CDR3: TGTGCCAGTAGTATAGATCAGGGGTACAATCAGCCCCAGCATTTT. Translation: CASSIDQGYNQPQHF.

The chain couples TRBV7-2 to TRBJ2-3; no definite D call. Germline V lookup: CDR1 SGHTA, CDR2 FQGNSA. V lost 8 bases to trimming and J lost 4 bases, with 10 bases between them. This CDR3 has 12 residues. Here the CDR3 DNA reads TGTGCCAGCTCCAGGAGTGCAGATACGCAGTATTTT. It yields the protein CASSRSADTQYF.

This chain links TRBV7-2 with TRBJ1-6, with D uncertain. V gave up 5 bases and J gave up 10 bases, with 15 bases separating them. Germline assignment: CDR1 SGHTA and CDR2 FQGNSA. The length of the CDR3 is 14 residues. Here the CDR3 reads CASSPRRDGSPLHF. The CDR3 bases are TGTGCCAGCAGCCCCCGCCGGGATGGCTCACCCCTCCACTTT.

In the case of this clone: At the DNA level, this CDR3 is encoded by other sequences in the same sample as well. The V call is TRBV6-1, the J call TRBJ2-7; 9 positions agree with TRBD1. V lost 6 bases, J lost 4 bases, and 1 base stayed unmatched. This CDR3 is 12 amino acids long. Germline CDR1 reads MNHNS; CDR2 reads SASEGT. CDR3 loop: CASSGQGYEQYF. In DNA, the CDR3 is TGTGCCAGCAGCGGACAGGGGTACGAGCAGTACTTC.

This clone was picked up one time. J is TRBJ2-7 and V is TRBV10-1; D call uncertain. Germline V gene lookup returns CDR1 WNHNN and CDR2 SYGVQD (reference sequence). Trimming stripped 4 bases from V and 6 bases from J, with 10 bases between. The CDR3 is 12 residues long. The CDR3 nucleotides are TGCGCCAGCAGTGTAAACGGCGGCGAGCAGTACTTC. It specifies CASSVNGGEQYF.

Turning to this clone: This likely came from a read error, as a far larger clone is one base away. The CDR3 nucleotides read TGTGCCAGCAGCCCCCGACTAGACTCTGCAGATACGCAGTATTTT. This encodes CASSPRLDSADTQYF. The J gene is TRBJ2-3, the V gene TRBV9, with D possibly TRBD2 on 6 matching bases. There are 15 residues in the CDR3. V lost 4 bases and J lost 4, with 16 bases in between. The germline gives CDR1 SGDLS, CDR2 YYNGEE.

The CDR3 bases are TGTGCCAGCAGTGAATGGGACAGGGTTGGTAAAGAGACCCAGTACTTC. This codes for CASSEWDRVGKETQYF. The rearrangement uses TRBV2 and TRBJ2-5; TRBD1 matches 9 bases. From germline, CDR1 is SNHLY and CDR2 FYNNEI. The CDR3 is made up of 16 amino acids. The junction had 7 bases not matched to a gene; V was cut back by 2 bases and J by 3 bases. The full variable domain, with the rest looked up from reference TRBV2 and TRBJ2-5, is EPEVTQTPSHQVTQMGQEVILRCVPISNHLYFYWYRQILGQKVEFLVSFYNNEISEKSEIFDDQFSVERPDGSNFTLKIRSTKLEDSAMYFCASSEWDRVGKETQYFGPGTRLLVL.

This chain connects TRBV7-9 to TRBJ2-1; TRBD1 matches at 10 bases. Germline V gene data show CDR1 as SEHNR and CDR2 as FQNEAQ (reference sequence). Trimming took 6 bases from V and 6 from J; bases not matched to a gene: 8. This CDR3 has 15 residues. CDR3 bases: TGTGCCAGCAGAAAGGTTAGGACAGGGGGCAATGAGCAGTTCTTC. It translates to CASRKVRTGGNEQFF. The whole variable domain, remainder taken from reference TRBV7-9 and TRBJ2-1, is DTGVSQNPRHKITKRGQNVTFRCDPISEHNRLYWYRQTLGQGPEFLTYFQNEAQLEKSRLLSDRFSAERPKGSFSTLEIQRTEQGDSAMYLCASRKVRTGGNEQFFGPGTRLTVL.

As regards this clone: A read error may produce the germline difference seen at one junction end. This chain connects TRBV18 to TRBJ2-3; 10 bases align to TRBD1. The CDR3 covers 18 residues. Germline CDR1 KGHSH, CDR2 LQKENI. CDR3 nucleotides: TGTGCCAGCTCACCTCAATTGCCAGGGACAGGGGTGACAGACACGCAGTATTTT. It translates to CASSPQLPGTGVTDTQYF. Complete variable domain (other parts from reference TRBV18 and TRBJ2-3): NAGVMQNPRHLVRRRGQEARLRCSPMKGHSHVYWYRQLPEEGLKFMVYLQKENIIDESGMPKERFSAEFPKEGPSILRIQQVVRGDSAAYFCASSPQLPGTGVTDTQYFGPGTRLTVL.

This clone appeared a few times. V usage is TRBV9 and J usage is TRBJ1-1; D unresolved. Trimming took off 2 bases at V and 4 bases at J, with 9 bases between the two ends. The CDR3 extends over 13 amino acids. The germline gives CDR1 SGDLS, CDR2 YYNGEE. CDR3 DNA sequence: TGTGCCAGCAGCGTCAGTACAAGCACTGAAGCTTTCTTT. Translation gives CASSVSTSTEAFF. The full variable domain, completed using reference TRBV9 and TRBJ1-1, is DSGVTQTPKHLITATGQRVTLRCSPRSGDLSVYWYQQSLDQGLQFLIQYYNGEERAKGNILERFSAQQFPDLHSELNLSSLELGDSALYFCASSVSTSTEAFFGQGTRLTVV.

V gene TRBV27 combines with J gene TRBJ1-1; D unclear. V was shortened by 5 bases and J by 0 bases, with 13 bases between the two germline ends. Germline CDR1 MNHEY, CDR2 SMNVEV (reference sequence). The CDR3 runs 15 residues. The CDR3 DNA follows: TGTGCCAGCAGTACCATACAAGTCATGAACACTGAAGCTTTCTTT. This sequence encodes CASSTIQVMNTEAFF.

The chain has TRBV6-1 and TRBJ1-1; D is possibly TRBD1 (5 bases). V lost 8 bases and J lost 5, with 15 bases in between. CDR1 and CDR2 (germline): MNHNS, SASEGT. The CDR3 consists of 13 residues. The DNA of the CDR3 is TGTGCCAGCGTGGAAGGGGCCGGTACTGAAGCTTTCTTT. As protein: CASVEGAGTEAFF.

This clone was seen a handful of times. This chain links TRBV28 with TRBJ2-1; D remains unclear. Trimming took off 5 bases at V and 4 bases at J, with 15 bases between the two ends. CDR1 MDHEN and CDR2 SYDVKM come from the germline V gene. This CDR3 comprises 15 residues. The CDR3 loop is CASSPLGRKYNEQFF. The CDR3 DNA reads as TGTGCCAGCAGTCCCCTCGGACGGAAATACAATGAGCAGTTCTTC. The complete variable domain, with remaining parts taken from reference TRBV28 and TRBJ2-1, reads DVKVTQSSRYLVKRTGEKVFLECVQDMDHENMFWYRQDPGLGLRLIYFSYDVKMKEKGDIPEGYSVSREKKERFSLILESASTNQTSMYLCASSPLGRKYNEQFFGPGTRLTVL.

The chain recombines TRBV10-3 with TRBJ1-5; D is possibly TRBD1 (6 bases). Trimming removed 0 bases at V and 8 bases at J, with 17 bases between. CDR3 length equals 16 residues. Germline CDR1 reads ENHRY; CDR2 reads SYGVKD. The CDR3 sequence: CAISESTQQGRKPQHF. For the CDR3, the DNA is TGTGCCATCAGTGAGTCGACTCAACAGGGACGAAAGCCCCAGCATTTT.

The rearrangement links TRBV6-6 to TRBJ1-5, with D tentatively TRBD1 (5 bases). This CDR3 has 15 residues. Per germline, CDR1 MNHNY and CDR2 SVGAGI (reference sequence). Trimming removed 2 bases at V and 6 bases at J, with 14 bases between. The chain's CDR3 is CASSYEGVDPQPQHF. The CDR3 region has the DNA TGTGCCAGCAGTTACGAAGGGGTAGATCCTCAGCCCCAGCATTTT.

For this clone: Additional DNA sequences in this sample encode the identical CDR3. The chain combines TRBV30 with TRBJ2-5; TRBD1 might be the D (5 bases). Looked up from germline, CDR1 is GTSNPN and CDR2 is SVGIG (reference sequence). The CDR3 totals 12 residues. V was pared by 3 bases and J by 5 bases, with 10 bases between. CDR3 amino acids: CAWSPSGETQYF. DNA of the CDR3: TGTGCCTGGAGCCCCTCAGGGGAGACCCAGTACTTC.

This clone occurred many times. In nucleotides, the CDR3 is TGTGCCAGCAGCCCTGCCGCCGAACTACTTCGGGGGGGCCAGTATTTT. It encodes CASSPAAELLRGGQYF. The V and J genes are TRBV11-2 and TRBJ2-3; 8 nucleotides match TRBD2. Germline values: CDR1 SGHAT, CDR2 FQNNGV. CDR3 length: 16 amino acids. The trim removed 5 bases at V and 12 bases at J, leaving 19 bases unmatched.

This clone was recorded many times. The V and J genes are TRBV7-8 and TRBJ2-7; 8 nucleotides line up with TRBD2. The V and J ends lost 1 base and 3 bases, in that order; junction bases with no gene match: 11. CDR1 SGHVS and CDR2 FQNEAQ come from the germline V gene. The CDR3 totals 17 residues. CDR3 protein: CASSLEWGGGSLYEQYF. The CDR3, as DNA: TGTGCCAGCAGCTTAGAATGGGGCGGGGGGTCTCTCTACGAGCAGTACTTC.

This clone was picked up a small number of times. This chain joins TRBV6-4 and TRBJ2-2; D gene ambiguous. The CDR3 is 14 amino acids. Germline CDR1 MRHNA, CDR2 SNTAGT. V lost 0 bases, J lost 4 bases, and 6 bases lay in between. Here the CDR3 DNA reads TGTGCCAGCAGTGACTCATGGGTCACCGGGGAGCTGTTTTTT. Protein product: CASSDSWVTGELFF.

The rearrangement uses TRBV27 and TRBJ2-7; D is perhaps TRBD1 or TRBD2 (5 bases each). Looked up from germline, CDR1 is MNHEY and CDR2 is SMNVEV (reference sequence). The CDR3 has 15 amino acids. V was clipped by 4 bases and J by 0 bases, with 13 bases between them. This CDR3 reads CASSSRGGYSYEQYF. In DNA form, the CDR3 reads TGTGCCAGCAGTTCACGGGGCGGGTACTCCTACGAGCAGTACTTC.

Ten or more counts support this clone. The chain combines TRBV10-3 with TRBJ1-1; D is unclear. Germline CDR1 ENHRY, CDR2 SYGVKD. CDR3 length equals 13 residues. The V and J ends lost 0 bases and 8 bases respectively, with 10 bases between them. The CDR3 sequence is CAISESTGREAFF. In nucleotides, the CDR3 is TGTGCCATCAGTGAGTCGACCGGGAGGGAAGCTTTCTTT.

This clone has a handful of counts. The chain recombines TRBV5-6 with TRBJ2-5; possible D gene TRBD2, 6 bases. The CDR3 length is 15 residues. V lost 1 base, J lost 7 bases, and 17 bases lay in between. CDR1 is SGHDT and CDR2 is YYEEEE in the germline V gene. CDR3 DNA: TGTGCCAGCAGCTTGAGCGCGGGACTGGCAACGACCCAGTACTTC. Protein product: CASSLSAGLATTQYF.